This entry describes one T cell receptor beta chain. The data belong to a study of blood T cell repertoires in COVID-19. Looking at the study overall: T cells, B-cell-depleted T cells, or PBMCs provided the cDNA or gDNA that served as material.

This CDR3 spans 17 amino acids. J lost 7 bases, V lost 3 bases, and 13 bases had no gene match. Germline CDR1 is LNHDA and CDR2 is SQIVND (reference sequence). Adults between about 18 and 89 years of age took part from 20 to 25 US areas. Which cohort a participant joined came from the clinical history participants gave. Two consecutive negative NP/OP PCR tests, clearance, or resolved symptoms defined Cohort 3 recovery. The protocol was immunoSEQ multiplex PCR, while the TCRdb copy is restricted to in-frame clones and leaves out a portion. The sample has 300,000 to 350,000 clones; 75% to 90% are singletons.

The chain has TRBV19 and TRBJ2-1, with 9 bases aligning to TRBD2. The sequenced sample was PBMCs or T cells enriched from blood (not recorded which). The sequence was collected from a man younger than 45 who had recovered from COVID-19. Written as DNA, the CDR3 is TGTGCCAGTAGTATGGTTCGCGCGGGGGGGCCTCAAAATGAGCAGTTCTTC. Protein product: CASSMVRAGGPQNEQFF.